Following are 23 T cell receptor beta chains from one sample sequenced in a study of blood T cell repertoires in COVID-19. Clones were read by immunoSEQ multiplex PCR, and TCRdb kept only the in-frame ones, dropping some. The sample contains 70,000 or so clones, approximately 80% of which appear only once. Sequences were obtained from peripheral blood. The receptors here all came from a man aged 45-65 years with COVID-19, enrolled during active disease.

In its sample, this clone was seen a few times. The chain is built from TRBV6-6 and TRBJ2-3; D is possibly TRBD1 (5 bases). The CDR3 has 13 residues. From germline, CDR1 is MNHNY and CDR2 SVGAGI (reference sequence). V gave up 6 bases and J gave up 0 bases, with 7 bases separating them. The chain's CDR3 is CASRGPSTDTQYF. The CDR3 region has the DNA TGTGCCAGCAGGGGGCCTAGCACAGATACGCAGTATTTT.

The chain employs TRBV3-1 (or the pseudogene TRBV3-2) and TRBJ2-3; maybe TRBD2 (5 bases). CDR3 length: 15 residues. Germline CDR1 and CDR2: LGHDT and YNNKEL (reference sequence). Trimming pared 0 bases from V and 4 bases from J, leaving 11 bases between. The CDR3 protein is CASSQEVGRADTQYF. CDR3 DNA sequence: TGTGCCAGCAGCCAAGAAGTAGGGAGAGCAGATACGCAGTATTTT.

The rearrangement joins TRBV11-2 to TRBJ2-3; TRBD1 matches at 11 bases. This CDR3 spans 15 amino acids. V dropped 4 bases and J dropped 6; count of bases not matched to a gene: 6. The germline CDR1 and CDR2 sequences are SGHAT and FQNNGV. CDR3 protein: CASSSDRGRADTQYF. Here the CDR3 DNA reads TGTGCCAGCAGCTCGGACAGGGGGCGGGCGGATACGCAGTATTTT.

The J gene is TRBJ2-2, the V gene TRBV19, with 8 bases lining up with TRBD2. This CDR3 has 16 residues. The V and J ends lost 5 bases and 5 bases, in that order; junction bases with no gene match: 10. CDR1 and CDR2 from the germline V gene are LNHDA and SQIVND (reference sequence). The CDR3 reads CASSLGLAGRTGELFF. For the CDR3, the DNA is TGTGCCAGTAGTCTTGGACTAGCAGGCCGGACCGGGGAGCTGTTTTTT.

The chain couples TRBV5-4 to TRBJ2-3; 15 nucleotides align to TRBD2. CDR1 and CDR2 (germline): SGHNT, YYREEE (reference sequence). V shed 4 bases, J shed 5 bases, and the junction held 11 bases outside the gene matches. The CDR3 sequence is 18 residues long. CDR3 coding DNA: TGTGCCAGCAGCCTCAGGACTAGCGGGAGGGAAAGTGGAGATACGCAGTATTTT. Translation gives CASSLRTSGRESGDTQYF.

This chain connects TRBV3-1 (or the pseudogene TRBV3-2) to TRBJ2-1; 7 nucleotides align to TRBD2. The CDR3 totals 17 residues. The germline V gene encodes CDR1 LGHDT and CDR2 YNNKEL (reference sequence). The ends lost 1 base at V and 0 bases at J; junction bases unmatched: 6. The CDR3 bases are TGTGCCAGCAGCCAAGGAGGAGGCGGGAGCTCCTACAATGAGCAGTTCTTC. Its protein is CASSQGGGGSSYNEQFF.

This CDR3 reads CASSLEGRGGAFF. The CDR3 DNA reads as TGTGCCAGCAGCTTGGAAGGTCGGGGGGGCGCTTTCTTT. The chain recombines TRBV5-6 with TRBJ1-1, with a possible D match to TRBD1 (6 bases). CDR1 is SGHDT, CDR2 YYEEEE, per germline. V was trimmed by 0 bases and J by 11 bases, leaving 14 bases between them. The CDR3 is 13 amino acids.

There are a few counts of this clone. The chain combines TRBV30 with TRBJ1-2; D is ambiguous. This CDR3 has 16 amino acids. CDR1 and CDR2 (germline): GTSNPN, SVGIG (reference sequence). V lost 0 bases and J lost 4, with 18 bases in between. The CDR3 reads CAWSVFLAESVYGYTF. DNA of the CDR3: TGTGCCTGGAGTGTATTTCTTGCGGAGTCGGTCTATGGCTACACCTTC.

This chain connects TRBV30 to TRBJ2-1; 8 nucleotides agree with TRBD2. CDR1 GTSNPN and CDR2 SVGIG come from the germline V gene (reference sequence). Losses at the gene ends were 5 bases for V and 10 bases for J; bases not matched to a gene: 13. The CDR3 spans 14 residues. CDR3 sequence reads: CAWHKGGGPREQFF. CDR3 nucleotides: TGTGCCTGGCACAAAGGCGGGGGGCCTCGGGAGCAGTTCTTC.

This clone was picked up a small number of times. The gene calls are TRBV4-2 and TRBJ2-1; 11 nucleotides line up with TRBD2. Germline V CDR1 and CDR2: LGHNA, YNFKEQ. This CDR3 is built from 17 residues. The trim removed 1 base at V and 7 bases at J, leaving 9 bases unmatched. CDR3 sequence: CASSQVLSSGGWNEQFF. Here the CDR3 DNA reads TGTGCCAGCAGCCAAGTGCTATCTAGCGGGGGGTGGAATGAGCAGTTCTTC.

The genes are TRBV19 and TRBJ2-3; 13 bases align to TRBD2. V dropped 7 bases and J dropped 0; count of bases not matched to a gene: 7. This CDR3 has 17 amino acids. Germline assignment: CDR1 LNHDA and CDR2 SQIVND (reference sequence). CDR3 residues: CASTSGTSGISTDTQYF. For the CDR3, the DNA is TGTGCCAGTACCTCCGGGACTAGCGGGATTAGCACAGATACGCAGTATTTT. The full variable domain, with the rest looked up from reference TRBV19 and TRBJ2-3, is DGGITQSPKYLFRKEGQNVTLSCEQNLNHDAMYWYRQDPGQGLRLIYYSQIVNDFQKGDIAEGYSVSREKKESFPLTVTSAQKNPTAFYLCASTSGTSGISTDTQYFGPGTRLTVL.

The V gene is TRBV6-4, the J gene TRBJ1-6; TRBD1 might be the D (6 bases). The CDR3 runs 14 residues. Germline CDR1 is MRHNA and CDR2 is SNTAGT. V lost 6 bases, J lost 8 bases, and 14 bases lay in between. CDR3 DNA: TGTGCCAGCAGCCTACAGGGTGGAGATTCACCCCTCCACTTT. Translation: CASSLQGGDSPLHF.

This chain uses TRBV9 with TRBJ2-3, with D perhaps TRBD1 (6 bases). This CDR3 comprises 15 residues. The germline V and J ends were trimmed by 3 bases and 4 bases, with 15 bases remaining between them. Germline lookup yields CDR1 SGDLS and CDR2 YYNGEE. The DNA for the CDR3 is TGTGCCAGCAGCGCCGAGGGGGTATTGGCAGATACGCAGTATTTT. Protein: CASSAEGVLADTQYF.

The sample holds one count of this clone. The chain carries TRBV7-2 and TRBJ2-3; 8 bases are shared with TRBD1. This CDR3 has 16 residues. V lost 5 bases and J lost 2; bases outside the gene matches: 9. Germline V lookup: CDR1 SGHTA, CDR2 FQGNSA. The CDR3 DNA follows: TGTGCCAGCAGCAAACAGGGGGTTCCGAACACAGATACGCAGTATTTT. Amino acids: CASSKQGVPNTDTQYF.

The sample holds a few counts of this clone. This rearrangement joins TRBV6-4 to TRBJ2-2, with 9 bases identical to TRBD1. From germline, CDR1 is MRHNA and CDR2 SNTAGT. Losses at the gene ends were 7 bases for V and 7 bases for J; bases not matched to a gene: 10. The CDR3 is 15 amino acids. The CDR3 DNA reads as TGTGCCAGCAAGCCGGGACAGGGAGGAAGCGGGGAGCTGTTTTTT. Protein: CASKPGQGGSGELFF.

The V and J genes are TRBV6-1 and TRBJ1-1, with D possibly matching TRBD1 (6 bases). Germline values: CDR1 MNHNS, CDR2 SASEGT. The CDR3 is 15 amino acids. V was cut by 3 bases and J by 4 bases, with 15 bases left in between. The CDR3 DNA reads TGTGCCAGCAGTGATCGGACAGCCGGAGGCACTGAAGCTTTCTTT. This sequence encodes CASSDRTAGGTEAFF.

The genes are TRBV4-2 and TRBJ1-2; the D is unclear. There are 13 residues in the CDR3. CDR1 and CDR2 (germline): LGHNA, YNFKEQ. V was pared by 0 bases and J by 5 bases, with 7 bases between. CDR3 DNA sequence: TGTGCCAGCAGCCAAGATCCCCTTTATGGCTACACCTTC. It encodes CASSQDPLYGYTF.

This clone was picked up one time. The CDR3 region has the DNA TGTGCCAGCAGTTTGAACCTAGACGGTGGGAAAAACATTCAGTACTTC. The encoded protein is CASSLNLDGGKNIQYF. The rearrangement uses TRBV28 and TRBJ2-4; D remains ambiguous. V was cut by 3 bases and J by 4 bases, with 16 bases left in between. The CDR3 is made up of 16 amino acids. CDR1 MDHEN and CDR2 SYDVKM come from the germline V gene.

The rearrangement joins TRBV19 to TRBJ2-7; 7 bases line up with TRBD1. Germline lookup yields CDR1 LNHDA and CDR2 SQIVND (reference sequence). The J segment lost 0 bases and the V segment lost 5 bases, leaving 4 bases of the junction unmatched. This CDR3 is built from 14 residues. The DNA for the CDR3 is TGTGCCAGTAGTCCGCGACAGGGCTCCTACGAGCAGTACTTC. It specifies CASSPRQGSYEQYF.

The chain couples TRBV5-4 to TRBJ2-3; the D gene is possibly TRBD2 (7 bases). The CDR3 consists of 17 residues. V was pared by 6 bases and J by 0 bases, with 20 bases between. The germline gives CDR1 SGHNT, CDR2 YYREEE (reference sequence). The DNA of the CDR3 is TGTGCCAGCATTCGAGGGGGGGGTACCACTAGCACAGATACGCAGTATTTT. This encodes CASIRGGGTTSTDTQYF.

The rearrangement joins TRBV5-1 to TRBJ2-7; 11 bases line up with TRBD2. This CDR3 region has 15 residues. CDR1 is SGHRS and CDR2 is YFSETQ in the germline V gene. V was clipped by 4 bases and J by 2 bases; unmatched bases: 5. The DNA for the CDR3 is TGCGCCAGCAGCAGCGGGACTAGCGGCACCTACGAGCAGTACTTC. Amino acids: CASSSGTSGTYEQYF.

CDR3 loop: CASSESRTSGTPSYEQYF. The CDR3 DNA reads TGTGCCAGCAGTGAGTCGAGGACTAGCGGGACCCCGTCCTACGAGCAGTACTTC. The chain has TRBV6-1 and TRBJ2-7, with 12 positions matching TRBD2. CDR3 length: 18 amino acids. Germline V gene sequence: CDR1 MNHNS, CDR2 SASEGT. With V trimmed by 3 bases and J by 1 base, 10 bases remained unmatched.

J is TRBJ2-5 and V is TRBV18, with 11 bases matching TRBD1. V lost 3 bases and J lost 1; bases outside the gene matches: 1. Germline V lookup: CDR1 KGHSH, CDR2 LQKENI. This CDR3 is built from 15 residues. The CDR3 here is CASSPGTGGQETQYF. DNA for the CDR3: TGTGCCAGCTCACCCGGGACAGGGGGCCAAGAGACCCAGTACTTC.